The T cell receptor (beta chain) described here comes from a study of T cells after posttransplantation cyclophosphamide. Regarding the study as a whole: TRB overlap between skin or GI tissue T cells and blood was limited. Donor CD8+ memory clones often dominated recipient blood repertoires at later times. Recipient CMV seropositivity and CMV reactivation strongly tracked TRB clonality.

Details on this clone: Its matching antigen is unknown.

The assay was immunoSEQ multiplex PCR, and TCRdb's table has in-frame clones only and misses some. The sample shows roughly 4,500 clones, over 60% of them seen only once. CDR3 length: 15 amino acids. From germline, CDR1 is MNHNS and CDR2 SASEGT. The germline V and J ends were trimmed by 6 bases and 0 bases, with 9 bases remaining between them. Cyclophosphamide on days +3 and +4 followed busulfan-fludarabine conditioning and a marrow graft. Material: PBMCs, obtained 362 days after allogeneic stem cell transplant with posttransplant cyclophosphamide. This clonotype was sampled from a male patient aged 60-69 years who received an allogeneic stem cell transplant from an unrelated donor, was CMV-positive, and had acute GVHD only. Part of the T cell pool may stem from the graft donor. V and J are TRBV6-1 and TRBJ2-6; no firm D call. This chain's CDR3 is CASRLGGSGANVLTF. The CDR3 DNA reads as TGTGCCAGCAGACTCGGCGGCTCTGGGGCCAACGTCCTGACTTTC.